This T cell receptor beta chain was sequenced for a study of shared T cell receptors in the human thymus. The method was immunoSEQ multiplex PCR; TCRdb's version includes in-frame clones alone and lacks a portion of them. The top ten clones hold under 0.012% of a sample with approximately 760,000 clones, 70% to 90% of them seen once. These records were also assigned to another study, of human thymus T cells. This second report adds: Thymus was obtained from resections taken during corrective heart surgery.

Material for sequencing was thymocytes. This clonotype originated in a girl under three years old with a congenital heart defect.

CDR3 nucleotides: TGTGCCAGAAGCTTGGGACAGGGTAATTCACCCCTCCACTTT. Translation gives CARSLGQGNSPLHF. The V and J genes are TRBV5-3 and TRBJ1-6, with 7 bases matching TRBD1. TRBV5-3 is filed as an ORF, its function uncertain. CDR3 length equals 14 residues. J lost 6 bases, V lost 0 bases, and 0 bases had no gene match.